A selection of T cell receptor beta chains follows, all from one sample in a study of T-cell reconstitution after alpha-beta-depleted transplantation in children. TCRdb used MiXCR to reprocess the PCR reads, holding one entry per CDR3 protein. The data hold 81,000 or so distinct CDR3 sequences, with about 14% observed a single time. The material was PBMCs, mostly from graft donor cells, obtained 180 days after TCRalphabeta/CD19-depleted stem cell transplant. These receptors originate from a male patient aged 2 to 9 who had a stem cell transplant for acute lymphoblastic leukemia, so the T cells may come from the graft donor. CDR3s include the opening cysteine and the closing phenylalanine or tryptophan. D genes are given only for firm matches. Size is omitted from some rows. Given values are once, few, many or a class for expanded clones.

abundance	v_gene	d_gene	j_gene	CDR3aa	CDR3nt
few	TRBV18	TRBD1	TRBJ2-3	CASSPPGGFADTQYF	TGTGCCAGCTCACCACCAGGGGGCTTCGCAGATACGCAGTATTTT
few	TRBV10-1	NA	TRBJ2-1	CASSVTGPVRVGSYNEQFF	TGCGCCAGCAGTGTGACGGGACCGGTACGAGTAGGCTCCTACAATGAGCAGTTCTTC
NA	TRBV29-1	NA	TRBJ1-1	CSTGGVGIPEAFF	TGCAGCACCGGCGGGGTCGGTATCCCTGAAGCTTTCTTT
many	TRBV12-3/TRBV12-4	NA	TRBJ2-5	CASRQDSYQETQYF	TGTGCCAGCCGACAGGACTCGTACCAAGAGACCCAGTACTTC
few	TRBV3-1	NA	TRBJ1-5	CASSQGGPILGGNQPQHF	TGTGCCAGCAGCCAAGGAGGGCCGATCCTGGGGGGCAATCAGCCCCAGCATTTT
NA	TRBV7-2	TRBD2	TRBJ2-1	CASSLIAGVNEQFF	TGTGCCAGCAGCTTAATAGCGGGGGTCAATGAGCAGTTCTTC
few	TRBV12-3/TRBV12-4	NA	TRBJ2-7	CASSPYDGPSEQYF	TGTGCCAGCAGTCCCTACGACGGTCCTAGCGAGCAGTACTTC
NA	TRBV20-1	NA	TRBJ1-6	CSARDAGNSPLHF	TGCAGTGCTAGAGATGCGGGGAACTCACCCCTCCACTTT
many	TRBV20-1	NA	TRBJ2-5	CSARDPRGGSLQETQYF	TGCAGTGCTAGAGACCCCCGAGGTGGGAGTTTGCAAGAGACCCAGTACTTC
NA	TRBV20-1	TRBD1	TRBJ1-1	CSARDGDRGHTEAFF	TGCAGTGCTAGAGATGGGGACAGGGGGCACACTGAAGCTTTCTTT
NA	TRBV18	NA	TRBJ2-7	CASSPSGNYYEQYF	TGTGCCAGCTCACCCTCGGGGAATTATTACGAGCAGTACTTC
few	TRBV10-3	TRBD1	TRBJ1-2	CAISLTGGDLLYGYTF	TGTGCCATCAGCCTCACAGGGGGCGACCTCCTCTATGGCTACACCTTC
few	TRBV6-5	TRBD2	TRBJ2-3	CASSYTSGGTTDTQYF	TGTGCCAGCAGCTATACTAGCGGGGGGACCACAGATACGCAGTATTTT
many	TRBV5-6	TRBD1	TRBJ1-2	CASSFWTGYYGYTF	TGTGCCAGCAGCTTCTGGACAGGGTATTATGGCTACACCTTC
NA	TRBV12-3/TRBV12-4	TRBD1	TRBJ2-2	CASSRQGSGTGELFF	TGTGCCAGCAGCAGACAGGGTTCGGGCACCGGGGAGCTGTTTTTT
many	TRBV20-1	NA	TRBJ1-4	CSARSRAAEKLFF	TGCAGTGCTAGGAGCAGGGCGGCTGAAAAACTGTTTTTT
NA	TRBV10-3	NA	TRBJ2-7	CAISAGVVYEQYF	TGTGCCATCAGTGCCGGGGTGGTCTACGAGCAGTACTTC
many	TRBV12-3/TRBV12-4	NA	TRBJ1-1	CASSKYSAGLPIF	TGTGCCAGCAGCAAATACAGTGCAGGCCTCCCCATATTT
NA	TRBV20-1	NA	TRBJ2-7	CSAQKRGVGNHEQYF	TGCAGTGCCCAAAAAAGAGGTGTGGGGAACCACGAGCAGTACTTC
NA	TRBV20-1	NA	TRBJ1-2	CSAIGPSLYGYPF	TGCAGTGCCATCGGTCCGTCCCTCTATGGCTACCCCTTC
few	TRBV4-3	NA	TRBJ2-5	CASSLRSGQGETQYF	TGCGCCAGCAGCCTCCGCTCCGGTCAGGGAGAGACCCAGTACTTC
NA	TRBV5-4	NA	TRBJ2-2	CASSLGPESRGELFF	TGTGCCAGCAGCTTGGGGCCAGAATCGAGGGGGGAGCTGTTTTTT
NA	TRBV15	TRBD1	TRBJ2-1	CATSTRDRVNNEQFF	TGTGCCACCAGCACCCGGGACAGGGTCAACAATGAGCAGTTCTTC
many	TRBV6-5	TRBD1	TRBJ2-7	CASSLRTGVPYEQYF	TGTGCCAGCAGTTTAAGGACAGGGGTCCCCTACGAGCAGTACTTC
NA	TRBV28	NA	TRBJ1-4	CASSLTSRTFEKLFF	TGTGCCAGCAGTTTAACGTCTAGGACCTTCGAAAAACTGTTTTTT
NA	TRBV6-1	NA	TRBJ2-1	CASSAGVLSYNEQFF	TGTGCCAGCAGTGCAGGGGTCCTCTCCTACAATGAGCAGTTCTTC
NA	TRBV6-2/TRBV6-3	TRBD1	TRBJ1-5	CASSTGGDPTFGDSNQPQHF	TGTGCCAGCTCTACAGGGGGCGATCCCACCTTCGGCGATAGCAATCAGCCCCAGCATTTT
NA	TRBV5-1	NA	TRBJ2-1	CASSSRGWGQYNEQFF	TGCGCCAGCAGCTCCAGAGGGTGGGGGCAATACAATGAGCAGTTCTTC
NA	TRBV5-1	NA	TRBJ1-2	CASSLGSAPNYGYTF	TGCGCCAGCAGCTTGGGGTCGGCACCTAACTATGGCTACACCTTC
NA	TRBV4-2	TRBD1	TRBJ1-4	CASSHRTGSGLGEKLFF	TGTGCCAGCAGCCACAGGACAGGGAGTGGACTAGGTGAAAAACTGTTTTTT
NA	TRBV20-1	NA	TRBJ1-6	CRAHGSNSPLHF	TGCAGGGCCCATGGTAGTAATTCACCCCTCCACTTT
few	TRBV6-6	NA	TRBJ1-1	CASSYSAVTEAFF	TGTGCCAGCAGTTACTCGGCGGTGACTGAAGCTTTCTTT
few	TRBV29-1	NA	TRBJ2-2	CSVVAPPRDSNTGELFF	TGCAGCGTTGTCGCCCCCCCAAGGGATTCGAACACCGGGGAGCTGTTTTTT
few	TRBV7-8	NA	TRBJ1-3	CASSFTTGLAGNTIYF	TGTGCCAGCAGCTTCACTACAGGGTTGGCTGGAAACACCATATATTTT
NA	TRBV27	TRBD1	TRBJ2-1	CASSHPGQGVFNEQFF	TGTGCCAGCAGTCACCCGGGACAGGGGGTCTTCAATGAGCAGTTCTTC
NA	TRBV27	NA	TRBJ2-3	CASRAFGTDTQYF	TGTGCCAGCAGGGCCTTCGGCACAGATACGCAGTATTTT
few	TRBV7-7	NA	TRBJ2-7	CASSPYGTPGNEQYF	TGTGCCAGCAGCCCGTATGGGACACCGGGGAACGAGCAGTACTTC
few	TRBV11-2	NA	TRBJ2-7	CASSLINSGNEQYF	TGTGCCAGCAGCTTAATAAACTCGGGGAACGAGCAGTACTTC
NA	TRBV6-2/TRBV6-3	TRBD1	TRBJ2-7	CASSPRDRGPEQYF	TGTGCCAGCAGTCCCCGGGACAGGGGGCCCGAGCAGTACTTC
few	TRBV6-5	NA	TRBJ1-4	CASSYEGVRSEKLFF	TGTGCCAGCAGTTACGAGGGGGTCCGGAGTGAAAAACTGTTTTTT
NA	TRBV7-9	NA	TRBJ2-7	CASSLGLANNEQYF	TGTGCCAGCAGCTTAGGTCTAGCCAATAACGAGCAGTACTTC
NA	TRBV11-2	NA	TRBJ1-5	CASSPGQPQHF	TGTGCCAGCAGCCCGGGACAGCCCCAGCATTTT
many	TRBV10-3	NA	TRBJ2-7	CAIRTPDSYEQYF	TGTGCCATCAGGACTCCCGATTCCTACGAGCAGTACTTC
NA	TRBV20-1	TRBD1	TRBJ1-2	CSARTGAAYGYTF	TGCAGTGCCCGGACAGGGGCGGCCTATGGCTACACCTTC